Sequencing of this TCR beta chain was carried out in a study of tumor-infiltrating lymphocytes in primary liver carcinoma. On the study more broadly: Men as well as women, aged 30 to 69 years, made up the patients.

Findings and caveats of the study: Presence in all five tumor regions was observed for only about 7.5-24% of top clones. Pairs comparing tumor with adjacent tissue or blood overlapped less than pairs drawn from tumor regions.

For each extraction, RNA and DNA were obtained together from 20-30 mg of unsorted bulk tissue. Uniformly, tumor samples exhibited a viable tumor cell fraction exceeding 85%. This CDR3 has 15 amino acids. Germline CDR1 is KGHSH and CDR2 is LQKENI. V was cut by 4 bases and J by 5 bases, with 18 bases left in between. This clonotype was seen repeatedly, ten times or more. Its antigen remains unknown. TCR beta cDNA was prepared out of roughly 450 ng total RNA by means of a constant-region primer. Slightly modified ARM-PCR with three nested multiplex PCR rounds yielded TCR beta libraries. In the first two PCR rounds, TRBV1-TRBV30 forward primers were paired with a C-beta reverse primer, and each round lasted about 9 cycles. Each CDR3 protein gets one entry after TCRdb re-called the multiplex PCR reads with MiXCR. The data contain 70,000 to 75,000 distinct CDR3 sequences, almost 70% of them seen just once; the ten biggest clones take up 28%.

The chain recombines TRBV18 with TRBJ2-7; possibly TRBD2 for D (6 bases). The receptor comes from a man aged 35-49 years with primary liver carcinoma and hepatitis B virus infection. The sequencing input was liver tumor tissue from sampling region 4. The sample's subset: tumor region T4, right-lateral pole. CDR3: CASSLDGGASDEQYF. CDR3 nucleotide sequence: TGTGCCAGCTCACTTGACGGAGGGGCTAGCGACGAGCAGTACTTC.